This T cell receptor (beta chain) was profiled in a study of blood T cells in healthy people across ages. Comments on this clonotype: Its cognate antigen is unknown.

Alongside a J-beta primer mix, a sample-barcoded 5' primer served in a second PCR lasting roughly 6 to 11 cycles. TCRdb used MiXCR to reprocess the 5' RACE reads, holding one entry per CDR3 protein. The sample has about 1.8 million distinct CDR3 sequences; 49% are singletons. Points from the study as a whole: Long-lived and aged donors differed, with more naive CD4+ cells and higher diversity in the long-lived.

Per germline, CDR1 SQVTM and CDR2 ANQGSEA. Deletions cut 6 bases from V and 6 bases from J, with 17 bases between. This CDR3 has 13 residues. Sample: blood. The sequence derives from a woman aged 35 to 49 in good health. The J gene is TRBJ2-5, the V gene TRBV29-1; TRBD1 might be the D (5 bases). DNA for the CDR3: TGCAGCGTCGGTCGGGCAGGGATGAAGACCCAGTACTTC. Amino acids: CSVGRAGMKTQYF.